This entry concerns a single T cell receptor beta chain. Its target is unknown. This sample stems from a study of PD-1 blockade in classical Hodgkin lymphoma. Notes on the study in general: Still unresolved is the cause of the repertoire differences, which may be disease activity or prior therapy. Those achieving complete response showed baseline diversity like newly diagnosed patients. Exclusion was applied to patients who started nivolumab under 1 year after ASCT.

The assay was immunoSEQ multiplex PCR, and TCRdb's table has in-frame clones only and misses some. This sample carries about 85,000 clones, 90% of them seen once, and the ten largest clones take around 3%. CDR1 is SGHNT and CDR2 is YENEEA in the germline V gene. This CDR3 is 16 amino acids long. The V and J ends lost 5 bases and 3 bases, in that order; junction bases with no gene match: 3. Indicated time point: cycle 4 day 1 (C4D1), after five to seven weeks of nivolumab. Each patient experienced a relapse that followed autologous stem cell transplantation, and brentuximab vedotin exposure varied. Patients' outcomes at their best amounted to complete response, partial response or progressive disease.

This clonotype originated in a human donor with classical Hodgkin lymphoma. Sequenced material: peripheral blood mononuclear cells (PBMCs), taken before the fourth cycle of nivolumab. The V call is TRBV11-3, the J call TRBJ2-5; 16 nucleotides align to TRBD2. The CDR3 loop is CASSPGTSGGEETQYF. The CDR3, as DNA: TGTGCCAGCAGCCCCGGGACTAGCGGGGGGGAAGAGACCCAGTACTTC.